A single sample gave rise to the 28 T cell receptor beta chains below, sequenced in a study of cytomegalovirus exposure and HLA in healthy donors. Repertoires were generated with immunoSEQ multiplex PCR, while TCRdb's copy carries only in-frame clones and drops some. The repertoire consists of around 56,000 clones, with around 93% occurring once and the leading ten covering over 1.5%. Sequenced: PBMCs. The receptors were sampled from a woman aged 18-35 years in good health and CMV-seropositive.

This CDR3 is CASSTLGTGGGYTF. The CDR3 coding sequence is TGTGCCAGCAGTACACTCGGGACAGGGGGCGGCTACACCTTC. This chain uses TRBV6-1 with TRBJ1-2; 12 nucleotides agree with TRBD1. Germline V gene sequence: CDR1 MNHNS, CDR2 SASEGT. There are 14 residues in the CDR3. J was trimmed by 8 bases and V by 5 bases; bases with no gene match: 6.

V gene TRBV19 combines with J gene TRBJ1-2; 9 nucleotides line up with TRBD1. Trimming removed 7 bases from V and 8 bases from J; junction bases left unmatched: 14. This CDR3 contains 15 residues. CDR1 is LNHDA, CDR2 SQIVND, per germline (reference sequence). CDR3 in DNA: TGTGCCAGTAACCCCGGTTCCACAGGGGGCGTAGGCTACACCTTC. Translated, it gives CASNPGSTGGVGYTF.

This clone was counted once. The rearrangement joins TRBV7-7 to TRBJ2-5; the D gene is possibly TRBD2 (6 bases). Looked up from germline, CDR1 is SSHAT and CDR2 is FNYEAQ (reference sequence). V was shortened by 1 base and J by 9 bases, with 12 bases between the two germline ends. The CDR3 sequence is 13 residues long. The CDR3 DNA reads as TGTGCCAGCAGCTTAGACGGGGACTTGGCCCAGTACTTC. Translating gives CASSLDGDLAQYF.

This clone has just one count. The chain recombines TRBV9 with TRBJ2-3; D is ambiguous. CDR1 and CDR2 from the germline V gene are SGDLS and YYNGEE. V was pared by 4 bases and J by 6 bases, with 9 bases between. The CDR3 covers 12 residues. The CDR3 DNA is TGTGCCAGCAGCCTCACTAAGGATACGCAGTATTTT. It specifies CASSLTKDTQYF.

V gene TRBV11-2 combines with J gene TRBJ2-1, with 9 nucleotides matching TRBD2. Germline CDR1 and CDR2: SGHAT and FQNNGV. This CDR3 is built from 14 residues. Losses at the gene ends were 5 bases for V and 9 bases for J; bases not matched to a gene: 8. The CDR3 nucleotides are TGTGCCAGCAGCCACCGCGGGGGGGCTGGTGAGCAGTTCTTC. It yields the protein CASSHRGGAGEQFF. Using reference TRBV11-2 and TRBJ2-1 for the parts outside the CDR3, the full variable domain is EAGVAQSPRYKIIEKRQSVAFWCNPISGHATLYWYQQILGQGPKLLIQFQNNGVVDDSQLPKDRFSAERLKGVDSTLKIQPAKLEDSAVYLCASSHRGGAGEQFFGPGTRLTVL.

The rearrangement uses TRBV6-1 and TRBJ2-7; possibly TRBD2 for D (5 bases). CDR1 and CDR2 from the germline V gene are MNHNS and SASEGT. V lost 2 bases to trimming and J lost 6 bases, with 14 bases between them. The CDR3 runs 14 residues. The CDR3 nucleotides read TGTGCCAGCAGTGAATTACCGGGGATCGCCGAGCAGTACTTC. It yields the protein CASSELPGIAEQYF.

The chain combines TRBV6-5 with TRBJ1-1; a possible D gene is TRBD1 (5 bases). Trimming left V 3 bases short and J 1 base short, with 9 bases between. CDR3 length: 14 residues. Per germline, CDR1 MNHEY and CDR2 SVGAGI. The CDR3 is CASSYDGGNTEAFF. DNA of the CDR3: TGTGCCAGCAGTTATGACGGGGGGAACACTGAAGCTTTCTTT.

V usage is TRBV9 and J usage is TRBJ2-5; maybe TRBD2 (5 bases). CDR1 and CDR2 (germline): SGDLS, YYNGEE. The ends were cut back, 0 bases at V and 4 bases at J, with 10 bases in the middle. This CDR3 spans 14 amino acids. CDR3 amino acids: CASSVAGGPETQYF. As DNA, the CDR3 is TGTGCCAGCAGCGTAGCAGGAGGCCCAGAGACCCAGTACTTC.

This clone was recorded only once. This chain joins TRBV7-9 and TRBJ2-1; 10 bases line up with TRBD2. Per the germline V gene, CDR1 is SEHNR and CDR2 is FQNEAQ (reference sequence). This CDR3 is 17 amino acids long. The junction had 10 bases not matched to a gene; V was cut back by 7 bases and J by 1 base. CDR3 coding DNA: TGTGCCAGCACCAACCTCGTGACTAGCGGGTCCTACAATGAGCAGTTCTTC. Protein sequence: CASTNLVTSGSYNEQFF.

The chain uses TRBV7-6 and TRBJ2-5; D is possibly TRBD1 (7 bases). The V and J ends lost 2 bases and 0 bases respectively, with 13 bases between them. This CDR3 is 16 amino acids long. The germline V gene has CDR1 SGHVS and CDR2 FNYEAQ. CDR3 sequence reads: CASSLQGGLYQETQYF. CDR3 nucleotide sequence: TGTGCCAGCAGCTTACAGGGGGGATTGTACCAAGAGACCCAGTACTTC.

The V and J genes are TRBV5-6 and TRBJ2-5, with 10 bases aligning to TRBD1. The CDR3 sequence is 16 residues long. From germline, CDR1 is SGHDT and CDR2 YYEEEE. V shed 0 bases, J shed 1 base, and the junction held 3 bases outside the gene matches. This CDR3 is CASSLAGQGPQETQYF. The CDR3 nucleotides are TGTGCCAGCAGCTTGGCGGGACAGGGGCCCCAAGAGACCCAGTACTTC. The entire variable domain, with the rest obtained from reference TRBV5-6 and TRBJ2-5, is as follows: DAGVTQSPTHLIKTRGQQVTLRCSPKSGHDTVSWYQQALGQGPQFIFQYYEEEERQRGNFPDRFSGHQFPNYSSELNVNALLLGDSALYLCASSLAGQGPQETQYFGPGTRLLVL.

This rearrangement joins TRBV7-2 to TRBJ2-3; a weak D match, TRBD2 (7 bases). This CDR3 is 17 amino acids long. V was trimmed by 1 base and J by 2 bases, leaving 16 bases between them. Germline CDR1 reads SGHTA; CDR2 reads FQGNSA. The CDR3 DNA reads TGTGCCAGCAGCTTAGTAAACCGGGGGGCACCCACAGATACGCAGTATTTT. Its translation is CASSLVNRGAPTDTQYF.

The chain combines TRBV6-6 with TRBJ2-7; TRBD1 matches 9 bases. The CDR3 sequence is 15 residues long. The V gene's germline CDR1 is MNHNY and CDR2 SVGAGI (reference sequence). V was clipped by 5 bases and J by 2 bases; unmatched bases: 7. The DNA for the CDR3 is TGTGCCAGCAGTACATCCGGGACAGGGACCTACGAGCAGTACTTC. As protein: CASSTSGTGTYEQYF.

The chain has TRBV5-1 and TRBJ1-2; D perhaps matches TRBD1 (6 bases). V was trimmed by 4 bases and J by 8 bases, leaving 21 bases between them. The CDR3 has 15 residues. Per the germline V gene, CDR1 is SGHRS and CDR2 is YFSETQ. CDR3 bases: TGCGCCAGCAGCAGGGGGACCGCTAACGATCGAGGCTACACCTTC. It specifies CASSRGTANDRGYTF.

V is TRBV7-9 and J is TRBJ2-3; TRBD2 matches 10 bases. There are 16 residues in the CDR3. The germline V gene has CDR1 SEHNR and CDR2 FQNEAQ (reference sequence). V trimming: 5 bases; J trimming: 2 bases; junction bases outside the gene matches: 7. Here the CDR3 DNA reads TGTGCCAGCAGCCCGCTAGCGGGGGCCGCCACAGATACGCAGTATTTT. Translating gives CASSPLAGAATDTQYF.

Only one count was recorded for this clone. CDR3 in DNA: TGTGCCAGCAGCCCCGACAGGGGGGGAGTCTGGAACACTGAAGCTTTCTTT. This gives the protein CASSPDRGGVWNTEAFF. The rearrangement joins TRBV14 to TRBJ1-1; TRBD1 matches 9 bases. Trimming at V came to 4 bases and at J to 1 base, leaving 10 bases not matched to a gene. The CDR3 length is 17 residues. The germline gives CDR1 SGHDN, CDR2 FVKESK.

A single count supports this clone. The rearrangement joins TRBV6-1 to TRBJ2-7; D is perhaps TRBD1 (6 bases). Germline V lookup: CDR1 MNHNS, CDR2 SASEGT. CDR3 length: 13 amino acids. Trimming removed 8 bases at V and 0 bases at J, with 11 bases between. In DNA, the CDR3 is TGTGCCAGCGAAGGGACACTCTCCTACGAGCAGTACTTC. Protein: CASEGTLSYEQYF.

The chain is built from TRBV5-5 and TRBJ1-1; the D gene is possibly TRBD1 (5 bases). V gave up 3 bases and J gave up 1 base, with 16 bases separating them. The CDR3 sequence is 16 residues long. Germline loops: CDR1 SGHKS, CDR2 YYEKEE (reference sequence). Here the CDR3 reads CASSSSIDRPNTEAFF. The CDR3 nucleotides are TGTGCCAGCAGCTCCTCAATTGACAGACCGAACACTGAAGCTTTCTTT.

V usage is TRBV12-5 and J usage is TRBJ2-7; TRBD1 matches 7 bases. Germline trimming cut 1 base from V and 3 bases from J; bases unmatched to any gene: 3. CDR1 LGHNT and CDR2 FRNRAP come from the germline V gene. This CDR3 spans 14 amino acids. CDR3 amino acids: CASGLGQGVYEQYF. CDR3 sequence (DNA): TGTGCTAGTGGTTTGGGTCAGGGGGTCTACGAGCAGTACTTC. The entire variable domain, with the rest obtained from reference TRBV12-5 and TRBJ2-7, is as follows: DARVTQTPRHKVTEMGQEVTMRCQPILGHNTVFWYRQTMMQGLELLAYFRNRAPLDDSGMPKDRFSAEMPDATLATLKIQPSEPRDSAVYFCASGLGQGVYEQYFGPGTRLTVT.

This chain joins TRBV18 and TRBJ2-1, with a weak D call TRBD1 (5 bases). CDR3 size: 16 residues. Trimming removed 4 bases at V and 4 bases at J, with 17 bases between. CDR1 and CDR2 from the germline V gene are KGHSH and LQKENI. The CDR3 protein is CASSLAFRTQYNEQFF. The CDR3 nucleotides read TGTGCCAGCTCACTAGCATTTAGGACACAATACAATGAGCAGTTCTTC.

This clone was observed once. The CDR3 region is CASSIGLADYEQYF. The CDR3 DNA reads TGTGCCAGTAGTATCGGACTAGCGGACTACGAGCAGTACTTC. The chain couples TRBV19 to TRBJ2-7; 10 bases agree with TRBD2. CDR3 size: 14 residues. V shed 3 bases, J shed 3 bases, and the junction held 2 bases outside the gene matches. Germline CDR1 and CDR2: LNHDA and SQIVND (reference sequence).

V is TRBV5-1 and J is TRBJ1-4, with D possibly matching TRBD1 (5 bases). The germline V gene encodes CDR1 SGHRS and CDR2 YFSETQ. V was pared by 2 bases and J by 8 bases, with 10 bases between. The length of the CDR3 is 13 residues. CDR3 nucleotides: TGCGCCAGCAGCTTCACAGGAGGGGAAAAACTGTTTTTT. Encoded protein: CASSFTGGEKLFF.

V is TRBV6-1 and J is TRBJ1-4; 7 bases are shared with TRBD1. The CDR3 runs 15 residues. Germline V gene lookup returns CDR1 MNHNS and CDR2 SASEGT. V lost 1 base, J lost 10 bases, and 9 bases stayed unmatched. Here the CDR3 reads CASSEEGDRAGKLFF. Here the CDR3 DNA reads TGTGCCAGCAGTGAAGAGGGAGACAGGGCCGGAAAACTGTTTTTT.

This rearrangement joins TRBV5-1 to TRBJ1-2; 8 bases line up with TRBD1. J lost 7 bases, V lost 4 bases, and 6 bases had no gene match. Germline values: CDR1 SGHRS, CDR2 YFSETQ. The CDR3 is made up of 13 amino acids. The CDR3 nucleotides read TGCGCCAGCAGCGTCCAGGGGGCGCGTGGCTACACCTTC. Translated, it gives CASSVQGARGYTF.

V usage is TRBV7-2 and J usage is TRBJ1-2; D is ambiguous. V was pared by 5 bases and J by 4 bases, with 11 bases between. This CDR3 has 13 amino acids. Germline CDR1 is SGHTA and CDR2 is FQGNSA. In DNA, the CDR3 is TGTGCCAGCAGCCAAACAACCACCTATGGCTACACCTTC. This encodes CASSQTTTYGYTF.

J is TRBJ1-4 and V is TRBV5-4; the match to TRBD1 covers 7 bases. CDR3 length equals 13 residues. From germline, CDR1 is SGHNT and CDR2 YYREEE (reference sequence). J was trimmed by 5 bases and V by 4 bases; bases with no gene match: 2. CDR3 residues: CASSPDRNEKLFF. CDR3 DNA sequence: TGTGCCAGCAGCCCGGACAGGAATGAAAAACTGTTTTTT.

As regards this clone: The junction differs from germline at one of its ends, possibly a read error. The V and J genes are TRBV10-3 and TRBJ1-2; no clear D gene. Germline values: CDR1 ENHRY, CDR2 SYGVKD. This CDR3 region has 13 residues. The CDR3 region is CAITSNDGAGYTF. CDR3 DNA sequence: TGTGCCATCACGTCGAATGATGGTGCGGGCTATACCTTC.

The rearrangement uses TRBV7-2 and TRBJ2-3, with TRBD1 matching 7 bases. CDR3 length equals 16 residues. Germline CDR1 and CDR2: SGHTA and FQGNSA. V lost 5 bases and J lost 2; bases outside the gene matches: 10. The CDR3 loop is CASSRQQGTLTDTQYF. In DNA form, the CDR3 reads TGTGCCAGCAGCCGGCAACAGGGGACCCTCACAGATACGCAGTATTTT. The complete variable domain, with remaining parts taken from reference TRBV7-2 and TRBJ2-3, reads GAGVSQSPSNKVTEKGKDVELRCDPISGHTALYWYRQSLGQGLEFLIYFQGNSAPDKSGLPSDRFSAERTGGSVSTLTIQRTQQEDSAVYLCASSRQQGTLTDTQYFGPGTRLTVL.